This T cell receptor beta chain was observed in a study of CD4 T cells in relation to SARS-CoV-2 and coronaviruses. Study-wide points: The cross-reactivity analysis covered only spike protein, not other viral proteins.

The CDR3 loop spans 14 amino acids. Germline V gene sequence: CDR1 SGHNT, CDR2 YYREEE (reference sequence). The V end lost 0 bases, the J end lost 3 bases, and 9 bases lay between the germline ends. Unexposed donor CD4+ T cells date from 2011-2018, before the COVID-19 pandemic. Points on this clone: The antigen remains undetermined.

This table comes from immunoSEQ multiplex PCR, and its TCRdb copy is limited to in-frame clones, with some not included. The sample shows approximately 59,000 clones, 75% to 90% of them seen only once. Sequenced material: memory CD4+ T cells from PBMCs. The receptor was derived from a human donor in good health. The chain uses TRBV5-4 and TRBJ1-1, with D unclear. CDR3 in DNA: TGTGCCAGCAGCTTGGTCTCCGAGGACACTGAAGCTTTCTTT. This gives the protein CASSLVSEDTEAFF.